This TCR beta chain was sequenced in a study of blood T cell repertoires in COVID-19. Background on the study: Sites across the United States, Italy and Spain contributed samples from acute and convalescent COVID-19. Nucleic acid was either cDNA or gDNA, and it came from T cells, B-cell-depleted T cells, or PBMCs.

Produced via immunoSEQ multiplex PCR; TCRdb's table is partial and in-frame only. The sample lists 25,000 to 30,000 clones, approximately 81% occurring once. The CDR3 has 14 residues. Between the trimmed V and J ends, which lost 4 bases and 3 bases, there was a span of 14 bases. The germline gives CDR1 SGHRS, CDR2 YFSETQ. Sample: peripheral blood. The chain employs TRBV5-1 and TRBJ2-7; the D gene is possibly TRBD1 (6 bases). This TCR was sampled from a woman in her sixties or seventies with acute or convalescent COVID-19. CDR3 protein: CASSHTGQNYEQYF. The CDR3 bases are TGCGCCAGCAGCCACACCGGACAGAACTACGAGCAGTACTTC.